This T cell receptor (beta chain) was sequenced for a study of T-cell reconstitution after alpha-beta-depleted transplantation in children. Trimming took off 3 bases at V and 0 bases at J, with 18 bases between the two ends. The CDR3 runs to 18 residues. Germline lookup yields CDR1 SGHAT and CDR2 FQDESV (reference sequence). Unique molecular identifiers were used to barcode this TCRbeta library. Each CDR3 protein gets one entry after TCRdb re-called the PCR reads with MiXCR. The table has about a million distinct CDR3 sequences, 25% to 30% seen once. This clonotype was found once. Its target is unknown. General study points: Expanded graft clones numbering several hundred reportedly gave rise to alpha-beta T cells about two months after transplant.

This sequence originates from a boy younger than two who had a stem cell transplant for SCID, so the T cells may come from the graft donor. V is TRBV11-1 and J is TRBJ1-3; D may be TRBD1 (5 bases). This specimen consisted of PBMCs, mostly from graft donor cells, obtained 360 days after TCRalphabeta/CD19-depleted stem cell transplant. The CDR3 nucleotides read TGTGCCAGCAGCTTGATCACAGGCCCTCTCCTCTCTGGAAACACCATATATTTT. The encoded protein is CASSLITGPLLSGNTIYF.